Sequencing of this T cell receptor (beta chain) was carried out in a study of blood T cell repertoires in COVID-19. Background on the study: Researchers got acute and convalescent COVID-19 samples from the United States, Italy and Spain.

Per the study methods: The authors estimated nucleated cell counts from reference gene primer amplification. Data came from immunoSEQ multiplex PCR; TCRdb stores just in-frame clones and leaves some out. V and J calls and clone size are as listed in that table; D and trimming were resolved from the DNA. Among about 170,000 clones listed, 80% to 95% were seen once. Between the trimmed V and J ends, which lost 1 base and 9 bases, there was a span of 16 bases. From germline, CDR1 is LNHDA and CDR2 SQIVND (reference sequence). This CDR3 region has 15 residues. The Seattle patients joined while their infection was active and were tracked longitudinally afterward.

Sequenced material: peripheral blood. The chain employs TRBV19 and TRBJ2-1; D perhaps matches TRBD1 (7 bases). The sequence came from a man aged 30 to 45 with COVID-19, enrolled during active disease. The CDR3 here is CASSIVSTRGAEQFF. Written as DNA, the CDR3 is TGTGCCAGTAGTATAGTATCTACCAGGGGGGCTGAGCAGTTCTTC.